Listed here are 29 T cell receptor beta chains from one sample, sequenced in a study of CD4 T cells in relation to SARS-CoV-2 and coronaviruses. Clones were sequenced by immunoSEQ multiplex PCR, and TCRdb holds only the in-frame ones, with some missing. The profile shows about 37,000 clones, approximately 85% of them singletons. Sequences were obtained from memory CD4+ T cells from PBMCs. These receptors were collected from an adult with COVID-19.

This rearrangement joins TRBV15 to TRBJ1-1, with D unclear. The CDR3 extends over 15 amino acids. Germline V CDR1 and CDR2: LNHNV, YYDKDF (reference sequence). Trimming cost V 0 bases and J 3 bases, with 11 bases left between them. CDR3 region: CATSRDQNQDTEAFF. Written as DNA, the CDR3 is TGTGCCACCAGCAGAGATCAAAACCAAGACACTGAAGCTTTCTTT.

The chain uses TRBV18 and TRBJ2-6, with a weak D call TRBD1 (5 bases). Germline assignment: CDR1 KGHSH and CDR2 LQKENI. The CDR3 has 18 residues. Trimming removed 2 bases at V and 0 bases at J, with 14 bases between. CDR3 sequence reads: CASSPIRAPSSGANVLTF. The CDR3 nucleotides read TGTGCCAGCTCACCAATCAGGGCTCCCTCCTCTGGGGCCAACGTCCTGACTTTC.

The gene calls are TRBV2 and TRBJ2-5, with D perhaps matching TRBD2 (7 bases). This CDR3 region has 13 residues. V gave up 4 bases and J gave up 5 bases, with 11 bases separating them. Germline CDR1 and CDR2: SNHLY and FYNNEI. The CDR3 sequence is CASSVGGLETQYF. The CDR3 DNA is TGTGCCAGCAGTGTGGGGGGGCTGGAGACCCAGTACTTC.

The CDR3 DNA reads TGTGCCTGGACTCGCTTGGGGGGCACTGAAGCTTTCTTT. Its protein is CAWTRLGGTEAFF. The chain combines TRBV30 with TRBJ1-1, with a tentative D call TRBD1 (5 bases). V lost 4 bases, J lost 4 bases, and 13 bases lay in between. CDR3 length equals 13 residues. Germline lookup yields CDR1 GTSNPN and CDR2 SVGIG (reference sequence).

The V and J genes are TRBV9 and TRBJ2-5; 9 nucleotides align to TRBD2. V lost 4 bases to trimming and J lost 5 bases; unmatched junction nucleotides: 12. This CDR3 spans 16 amino acids. Germline V gene data show CDR1 as SGDLS and CDR2 as YYNGEE. The CDR3 region is CASSPGASGASETQYF. The CDR3 nucleotides are TGTGCCAGCAGCCCGGGGGCTAGCGGGGCCTCGGAGACCCAGTACTTC.

This chain uses TRBV7-2 with TRBJ2-3, with D uncertain. This CDR3 has 12 amino acids. The ends were cut back, 5 bases at V and 6 bases at J, with 9 bases in the middle. Germline values: CDR1 SGHTA, CDR2 FQGNSA. This chain's CDR3 is CASSGFTDTQYF. DNA for the CDR3: TGTGCCAGCAGCGGGTTTACGGATACGCAGTATTTT.

This chain connects TRBV5-1 to TRBJ2-2; possible D gene TRBD2, 5 bases. Germline values: CDR1 SGHRS, CDR2 YFSETQ. Trimming left V 5 bases short and J 0 bases short, with 11 bases between. This CDR3 region has 15 residues. The CDR3 sequence: CASSLANTNTGELFF. For the CDR3, the DNA is TGCGCCAGCAGTTTAGCGAATACGAACACCGGGGAGCTGTTTTTT.

The chain has TRBV7-9 and TRBJ2-1; 9 bases are shared with TRBD1. Germline loops: CDR1 SEHNR, CDR2 FQNEAQ (reference sequence). Trimming at V came to 0 bases and at J to 8 bases, leaving 14 bases not matched to a gene. CDR3 length: 18 amino acids. The CDR3 bases are TGTGCCAGCAGCTTAGCGAGATCCGGGACAGGGAGGACCGATGAGCAGTTCTTC. Its translation is CASSLARSGTGRTDEQFF.

The V gene is TRBV28, the J gene TRBJ2-1; 11 bases agree with TRBD2. V gave up 3 bases and J gave up 2 bases; unmatched junction bases: 12. Germline CDR1 is MDHEN and CDR2 is SYDVKM. This CDR3 spans 19 amino acids. CDR3 loop: CASSFHRASGRLAYNEQFF. In DNA form, the CDR3 reads TGTGCCAGCAGTTTCCATCGGGCTAGCGGGAGGCTCGCCTACAATGAGCAGTTCTTC.

The V gene is TRBV6-5, the J gene TRBJ1-1; TRBD1 might be the D (5 bases). Between the trimmed V and J ends, which lost 11 bases and 3 bases, there was a span of 22 bases. The CDR3 spans 15 residues. CDR1 is MNHEY, CDR2 SVGAGI, per germline. The CDR3 sequence: CASGRSLLGDTEAFF. The CDR3 bases are TGTGCCTCGGGGCGGTCCCTCCTCGGGGACACTGAAGCTTTCTTT.

The table lists this clone with a few counts. The chain couples TRBV7-9 to TRBJ1-2; 9 bases match TRBD1. The CDR3 spans 15 residues. V gave up 2 bases and J gave up 6 bases; unmatched junction bases: 7. Germline-derived CDR1 and CDR2 are SEHNR and FQNEAQ (reference sequence). The CDR3 coding sequence is TGTGCCAGCAGCTTATGGGACAGGGATTCGAATGGCTACACCTTC. Its translation is CASSLWDRDSNGYTF.

V gene TRBV10-3 combines with J gene TRBJ2-3; D might be TRBD1 or TRBD2, each matching 5 bases. The CDR3 extends over 14 amino acids. V was trimmed by 6 bases and J by 4 bases, leaving 14 bases between them. Germline CDR1 ENHRY, CDR2 SYGVKD. The CDR3 region is CAIRAQGESDTQYF. The CDR3 bases are TGTGCCATCAGGGCTCAGGGAGAGTCAGATACGCAGTATTTT.

The chain joins TRBV5-1 to TRBJ2-5, with D uncertain. Germline CDR1 is SGHRS and CDR2 is YFSETQ. V was trimmed by 0 bases and J by 4 bases, leaving 10 bases between them. The CDR3 is 14 residues long. This CDR3 is CASSLEVARETQYF. CDR3 DNA: TGCGCCAGCAGCTTGGAGGTTGCTCGAGAGACCCAGTACTTC.

The gene calls are TRBV5-1 and TRBJ2-2; D remains unclear. The length of the CDR3 is 12 residues. Germline CDR1 and CDR2: SGHRS and YFSETQ. V was shortened by 4 bases and J by 6 bases, with 7 bases between the two germline ends. The CDR3 reads CASSRTAGELFF. The CDR3 DNA follows: TGCGCCAGCAGCCGGACGGCCGGGGAGCTGTTTTTT.

V and J are TRBV30 and TRBJ2-2; D possibly corresponds to TRBD1 (6 bases). V dropped 6 bases and J dropped 1 base, with 12 bases sitting between them. The CDR3 spans 14 residues. Looked up from germline, CDR1 is GTSNPN and CDR2 is SVGIG (reference sequence). The CDR3 protein is CACSGTLNTGELFF. The DNA of the CDR3 is TGTGCCTGCTCCGGGACACTGAACACCGGGGAGCTGTTTTTT.

The chain is built from TRBV4-1 and TRBJ2-6, with D perhaps being TRBD1 or TRBD2 (6 bases each). The CDR3 is 18 amino acids. The V gene lost 1 base and the J gene lost 0 bases, with 13 bases spanning the gap. The germline CDR1 and CDR2 sequences are MGHRA and YSYEKL. This CDR3 reads CASSQVRGVRSGANVLTF. CDR3 DNA sequence: TGCGCCAGCAGCCAAGTGAGGGGGGTTCGCTCTGGGGCCAACGTCCTGACTTTC.

The chain uses TRBV29-1 and TRBJ1-2; 7 bases fit TRBD1. The V gene's germline CDR1 is SQVTM and CDR2 ANQGSEA. Germline trimming cut 4 bases from V and 2 bases from J; bases unmatched to any gene: 16. This CDR3 comprises 17 residues. CDR3 sequence (DNA): TGCAGCGTTGTAGGGTATCGCCGGGACAGACGAAACTATGGCTACACCTTC. This translates into CSVVGYRRDRRNYGYTF. The variable domain in full, completed from reference TRBV29-1 and TRBJ1-2, reads SAVISQKPSRDICQRGTSLTIQCQVDSQVTMMFWYRQQPGQSLTLIATANQGSEATYESGFVIDKFPISRPNLTFSTLTVSNMSPEDSSIYLCSVVGYRRDRRNYGYTFGSGTRLTVV.

This clone was detected only a few times. J is TRBJ1-1 and V is TRBV6-6; TRBD1 agrees at 9 bases. The ends lost 7 bases at V and 2 bases at J; junction bases unmatched: 8. The CDR3 covers 15 residues. Germline lookup yields CDR1 MNHNY and CDR2 SVGAGI (reference sequence). DNA for the CDR3: TGTGCCAGCAAAAGTCCGGGACAGGGTAACACTGAAGCTTTCTTT. Translated: CASKSPGQGNTEAFF.

This chain joins TRBV15 and TRBJ2-7, with D unclear. Per germline, CDR1 LNHNV and CDR2 YYDKDF (reference sequence). Between the trimmed V and J ends, which lost 0 bases and 0 bases, there was a span of 6 bases. The CDR3 spans 14 residues. As DNA, the CDR3 is TGTGCCACCAGCAGAGATCTATCCTCCTACGAGCAGTACTTC. Its translation is CATSRDLSSYEQYF.

This chain connects TRBV10-3 to TRBJ2-7; D possibly corresponds to TRBD1 (6 bases). The length of the CDR3 is 14 residues. Deletions cut 2 bases from V and 7 bases from J, with 15 bases between. The germline CDR1 and CDR2 sequences are ENHRY and SYGVKD. The CDR3 region has the DNA TGTGCCATCAGTGAGACTGAGACAGGCTGGGAGCAGTACTTC. This codes for CAISETETGWEQYF.

CDR3 in DNA: TGTGCCAGCAGCCGTCAGGAGGGGGCCTACGAGCAGTACTTC. Its protein is CASSRQEGAYEQYF. The gene calls are TRBV7-3 and TRBJ2-7; perhaps D is TRBD1 or TRBD2 (6 bases each). Germline CDR1 reads SGHTA; CDR2 reads FQGTGA. This CDR3 is 14 amino acids long. V lost 5 bases to trimming and J lost 2 bases, with 13 bases between them.

The chain joins TRBV10-2 to TRBJ2-3; D call uncertain. This CDR3 has 15 residues. The V gene lost 10 bases and the J gene lost 2 bases, with 19 bases spanning the gap. Germline CDR1 is WSHSY and CDR2 is SAAADI. CDR3 nucleotide sequence: TGCGCCACTCGCTTGCCGGGCCGGGTCACAGATACGCAGTATTTT. Protein sequence: CATRLPGRVTDTQYF.

CDR3 bases: TGTGCCAGCAGCTTGGTTCGGACAGGGGGCACTGAAGCTTTCTTT. Amino acid sequence: CASSLVRTGGTEAFF. The chain is built from TRBV5-8 and TRBJ1-1; 10 bases agree with TRBD1. Germline CDR1 reads SGHTS; CDR2 reads YDEGEE. Unmatched junction bases numbered 3, after V lost 0 bases and J lost 4 bases. The CDR3 extends over 15 amino acids.

This sequence joins TRBV7-9 and TRBJ2-5; 7 bases agree with TRBD2. Germline CDR1 is SEHNR and CDR2 is FQNEAQ (reference sequence). The CDR3 has 13 residues. V was pared by 4 bases and J by 5 bases, with 4 bases of the junction left unmatched. CDR3 sequence: CASSWMGGETQYF. Here the CDR3 DNA reads TGTGCCAGCAGCTGGATGGGGGGGGAGACCCAGTACTTC. Using reference TRBV7-9 and TRBJ2-5 for the parts outside the CDR3, the full variable domain is DTGVSQNPRHKITKRGQNVTFRCDPISEHNRLYWYRQTLGQGPEFLTYFQNEAQLEKSRLLSDRFSAERPKGSFSTLEIQRTEQGDSAMYLCASSWMGGETQYFGPGTRLLVL.

This chain links TRBV7-9 with TRBJ2-3; TRBD2 aligns across 8 bases. The CDR3 is 17 residues long. V lost 1 base, J lost 5 bases, and 11 bases stayed unmatched. The V gene's germline CDR1 is SEHNR and CDR2 FQNEAQ (reference sequence). CDR3 nucleotides: TGTGCCAGCAGCTTAGGAGGTTTGAAGCGGGAGTTAGATACGCAGTATTTT. This sequence encodes CASSLGGLKRELDTQYF.

V is TRBV18 and J is TRBJ1-6, with TRBD1 matching over 7 bases. The germline CDR1 and CDR2 sequences are KGHSH and LQKENI. With 8 bases clipped from V and 7 bases from J, the junction kept 11 bases outside the gene matches. This CDR3 spans 15 amino acids. CDR3 amino acids: CASGIEAGGNSPLHF. DNA for the CDR3: TGTGCCAGCGGTATAGAAGCAGGGGGAAATTCACCCCTCCACTTT.

The chain employs TRBV7-9 and TRBJ2-2, with D possibly matching TRBD2 (6 bases). This CDR3 region has 13 residues. The germline V gene has CDR1 SEHNR and CDR2 FQNEAQ (reference sequence). Trimming stripped 6 bases from V and 10 bases from J, with 15 bases between. The CDR3 loop is CASSYLREMELFF. In nucleotides, the CDR3 is TGTGCCAGCAGTTATTTACGGGAGATGGAGCTGTTTTTT. Full variable domain (outside the CDR3, taken from reference TRBV7-9 and TRBJ2-2): DTGVSQNPRHKITKRGQNVTFRCDPISEHNRLYWYRQTLGQGPEFLTYFQNEAQLEKSRLLSDRFSAERPKGSFSTLEIQRTEQGDSAMYLCASSYLREMELFFGEGSRLTVL.

This sequence joins TRBV20-1 and TRBJ2-1; D gene unclear. The V gene's germline CDR1 is DFQATT and CDR2 SNEGSKA (reference sequence). This CDR3 is 11 amino acids long. With 1 base removed from V and 5 bases from J, the gap between germline ends came to 3 bases. The CDR3 spells CSARAHNEQFF. DNA for the CDR3: TGCAGTGCTAGAGCCCACAATGAGCAGTTCTTC.

The V call is TRBV18, the J call TRBJ2-1; D is undetermined. The V end lost 3 bases, the J end lost 0 bases, and 3 bases lay between the germline ends. This CDR3 has 13 residues. Germline loops: CDR1 KGHSH, CDR2 LQKENI. Here the CDR3 reads CASSPISYNEQFF. In DNA, the CDR3 is TGTGCCAGCTCACCGATCTCCTACAATGAGCAGTTCTTC.